The T cell receptor beta chain described here comes from a study of blood T cell repertoires in COVID-19. For the study at large: Sources were T cells, B-cell-depleted T cells, or PBMCs; the material itself was cDNA or gDNA.

Trimming cost V 1 base and J 3 bases, with 7 bases left between them. The V gene's germline CDR1 is SGHAT and CDR2 FQNNGV. CDR3 size: 14 residues. Recruited during active infection, patients (from Seattle) were subsequently followed longitudinally. Measured with immunoSEQ multiplex PCR; TCRdb has only the in-frame clones, and not every one. The sample records 250,000 or so clones, 70% to 90% being singletons. Sequenced sample: peripheral blood. The source of this sequence is an older woman with COVID-19, enrolled during active disease. V gene TRBV11-2 combines with J gene TRBJ1-5; D ambiguous. The CDR3 sequence is CASSLGGYNQPQHF. CDR3 in DNA: TGTGCCAGCAGCTTAGGAGGATACAATCAGCCCCAGCATTTT.